This T cell receptor (beta chain) comes out of a study of T cells in Graves' hyperthyroidism and ophthalmopathy. Authors of the study amplified TCR beta CDR3 regions from RNA transcripts. A first-round RT-PCR of the TCR CDR3 used the HTBI primer set. TCRdb recomputed calls from the multiplex PCR reads with MiXCR, one row per CDR3 protein. The sample lists roughly 640,000 distinct CDR3 sequences, approximately 15% occurring once. This clonotype came up a few times. Germline V gene lookup returns CDR1 SEHNR and CDR2 FQNEAQ (reference sequence). V shed 4 bases and J shed 7 bases, with 17 bases lying between them. The CDR3 spans 15 residues.

This rearrangement joins TRBV7-9 to TRBJ2-1; D possibly uses TRBD1 or TRBD2 (5 bases each). The sequence derives from a middle-aged woman with Graves' ophthalmopathy. The sequenced material came from blood. The CDR3 nucleotides read TGTGCCAGCAGCTGGGCAATGCTAGAGGGGAATGAGCAGTTCTTC. It encodes CASSWAMLEGNEQFF.